The 4 T cell receptor beta chains below all came from one sample that was sequenced in a study of blood T cell repertoires in COVID-19. Sequencing used immunoSEQ multiplex PCR; TCRdb keeps in-frame clones, though not all of them. Of 300,000 or so clones listed, 87% were seen once; the top ten hold 1%. The sequencing input was peripheral blood. The receptors here all came from a man aged 45-65 years with active or convalescent COVID-19.

Note on this clone: Other nucleotide sequences from this sample produce the same CDR3. The V call is TRBV2, the J call TRBJ1-3, with a weak D call TRBD1 (6 bases). Germline CDR1 and CDR2: SNHLY and FYNNEI. V lost 5 bases and J lost 2, with 10 bases in between. The CDR3 is 14 amino acids. The CDR3 DNA follows: TGTGCCAGCAGTCTGAACAGGGCTGGAAACACCATATATTTT. Translating it yields CASSLNRAGNTIYF.

This chain joins TRBV9 and TRBJ2-2; TRBD2 is a possible D gene (5 bases). The CDR3 runs to 13 residues. The V gene's germline CDR1 is SGDLS and CDR2 YYNGEE. The germline V and J ends were trimmed by 3 bases and 5 bases, with 8 bases remaining between them. The CDR3 protein is CASSAGVTGELFF. The CDR3, as DNA: TGTGCCAGCAGCGCCGGGGTTACCGGGGAGCTGTTTTTT. The variable domain in full, with the rest retrieved from reference TRBV9 and TRBJ2-2, is DSGVTQTPKHLITATGQRVTLRCSPRSGDLSVYWYQQSLDQGLQFLIQYYNGEERAKGNILERFSAQQFPDLHSELNLSSLELGDSALYFCASSAGVTGELFFGEGSRLTVL.

This clone was counted once. The chain combines TRBV7-9 with TRBJ1-2, with D possibly matching TRBD1 (6 bases). The ends were cut back, 7 bases at V and 4 bases at J, with 19 bases in the middle. CDR3 length equals 15 residues. Germline loops: CDR1 SEHNR, CDR2 FQNEAQ (reference sequence). CDR3 in amino acids: CASNPRDKTFYGYTF. In DNA, the CDR3 is TGTGCCAGCAACCCCCGGGACAAGACTTTCTATGGCTACACCTTC.

As for this clone: Other DNA sequences in the sample encode the same CDR3. The V and J genes are TRBV27 and TRBJ1-1; a weak D match, TRBD1 (6 bases). V lost 3 bases and J lost 4, with 9 bases in between. The CDR3 contains 13 residues. Germline V gene data show CDR1 as MNHEY and CDR2 as SMNVEV (reference sequence). CDR3 protein: CASSLTGRTEAFF. The CDR3 bases are TGTGCCAGCAGTTTGACAGGACGCACTGAAGCTTTCTTT.